The 12 T cell receptor beta chains reported below all come from one sample, sequenced in a study of blood T cell repertoires in COVID-19. Some clones are missing from TCRdb's copy, which holds only in-frame ones; the method was immunoSEQ multiplex PCR. The sample shows 150,000 to 200,000 clones, 85% of them seen only once. Sequencing was performed on peripheral blood. The source is a human donor with acute or convalescent COVID-19. The donor label of this sample is uncertain.

DNA for the CDR3: TGTGCCAGCAGCCGGGGGGGTTCAGATACGCAGTATTTT. As protein: CASSRGGSDTQYF. The chain joins TRBV5-4 to TRBJ2-3; TRBD2 matches at 8 bases. Germline V gives CDR1 SGHNT, CDR2 YYREEE (reference sequence). There are 13 residues in the CDR3. With V trimmed by 4 bases and J by 4 bases, 2 bases remained unmatched. The full variable domain, with the rest looked up from reference TRBV5-4 and TRBJ2-3, is ETGVTQSPTHLIKTRGQQVTLRCSSQSGHNTVSWYQQALGQGPQFIFQYYREEENGRGNFPPRFSGLQFPNYSSELNVNALELDDSALYLCASSRGGSDTQYFGPGTRLTVL.

The rearrangement uses TRBV27 and TRBJ1-1; D uncertain. V lost 5 bases and J 11 bases, leaving 12 bases between the germline ends. Germline-derived CDR1 and CDR2 are MNHEY and SMNVEV (reference sequence). The CDR3 contains 11 residues. The CDR3 reads CASSTGVKAFF. The CDR3 DNA reads TGTGCCAGCAGTACCGGAGTCAAGGCTTTCTTT.

J is TRBJ2-1 and V is TRBV5-1; the match to TRBD2 covers 11 bases. Trimming at V came to 1 base and at J to 7 bases, leaving 10 bases not matched to a gene. The CDR3 spans 17 residues. The germline CDR1 and CDR2 sequences are SGHRS and YFSETQ. CDR3 DNA sequence: TGCGCCAGCAGCTTGACTTTAGCGGGGGGGCCGGAGAATGAGCAGTTCTTC. Amino acids: CASSLTLAGGPENEQFF.

This chain uses TRBV19 with TRBJ1-5, with a weak D call TRBD1 (5 bases). Germline V CDR1 and CDR2: LNHDA, SQIVND (reference sequence). CDR3 size: 14 residues. The ends were cut back, 5 bases at V and 5 bases at J, with 13 bases in the middle. The chain's CDR3 is CASSGDSAYQPQHF. The CDR3, as DNA: TGTGCCAGTAGTGGTGACAGCGCCTATCAGCCCCAGCATTTT.

This clone was recorded once. This chain uses TRBV6-1 with TRBJ2-7, with D uncertain. The CDR3 is 14 amino acids. The V end was cut by 3 bases, the J end by 6 bases, with 15 bases between. Germline V gene data show CDR1 as MNHNS and CDR2 as SASEGT. CDR3 nucleotides: TGTGCCAGCAGTGAGTCCTACGCGACGGGCGAGCAGTACTTC. This codes for CASSESYATGEQYF.

This clone showed up many times. The chain joins TRBV2 to TRBJ1-6; 7 bases fit TRBD1. V shed 6 bases, J shed 9 bases, and the junction held 5 bases outside the gene matches. Germline lookup yields CDR1 SNHLY and CDR2 FYNNEI. The CDR3 runs to 13 residues. This CDR3 is CASRGTESSPLHF. CDR3 in DNA: TGTGCCAGCAGGGGGACAGAAAGTTCACCCCTCCACTTT.

The rearrangement uses TRBV19 and TRBJ1-2, with TRBD1 identical over 8 bases. V lost 6 bases to trimming and J lost 3 bases; unmatched junction nucleotides: 9. In germline, CDR1 is LNHDA, CDR2 SQIVND (reference sequence). CDR3 length equals 15 residues. The DNA of the CDR3 is TGTGCCAGTAGCCCCGATGGACAGGGTCACTATGGCTACACCTTC. Translated, it gives CASSPDGQGHYGYTF.

The J gene is TRBJ1-3, the V gene TRBV3-1 (or the pseudogene TRBV3-2), with 7 bases matching TRBD1. Trimming at V came to 4 bases and at J to 3 bases, leaving 18 bases not matched to a gene. The CDR3 loop spans 19 amino acids. The germline gives CDR1 LGHDT, CDR2 YNNKEL (reference sequence). The CDR3: CASSPRPSRTGGRGNTIYF. The CDR3 DNA sequence: TGTGCCAGCAGCCCTCGGCCCAGCCGGACAGGAGGTCGTGGAAACACCATATATTTT.

The J gene is TRBJ1-4, the V gene TRBV9; D is undetermined. Trimming removed 0 bases at V and 3 bases at J, with 9 bases between. CDR1 SGDLS and CDR2 YYNGEE come from the germline V gene. The CDR3 is made up of 15 amino acids. The CDR3 sequence is CASSVGVGPNEKLFF. DNA of the CDR3: TGTGCCAGCAGCGTAGGGGTGGGCCCTAATGAAAAACTGTTTTTT.

The J gene is TRBJ1-2, the V gene TRBV6-2 or TRBV6-3; TRBD1 matches at 7 bases. V was clipped by 4 bases and J by 4 bases; unmatched bases: 6. Germline assignment: CDR1 MNHEY and CDR2 SVGEGT. The CDR3 is made up of 14 amino acids. The DNA for the CDR3 is TGTGCCAGCAGTTTTTCCGACAGGGTCTATGGCTACACCTTC. This codes for CASSFSDRVYGYTF.

The chain joins TRBV7-8 to TRBJ1-6, with D uncertain. The V gene lost 5 bases and the J gene lost 8 bases, with 16 bases spanning the gap. CDR1 and CDR2 (germline): SGHVS, FQNEAQ. The CDR3 is 15 amino acids. The CDR3 is CASSLKRGSDSPLHF. The CDR3 bases are TGTGCCAGCAGCCTTAAGAGAGGGTCTGATTCACCCCTCCACTTT.

The chain joins TRBV5-1 to TRBJ1-6; a weak D match, TRBD1 (6 bases). Germline CDR1 reads SGHRS; CDR2 reads YFSETQ. The ends were cut back, 1 base at V and 7 bases at J, with 12 bases in the middle. CDR3 size: 15 residues. The CDR3 sequence is CASSLSTGPNSPLHF. CDR3 sequence (DNA): TGCGCCAGCAGCTTGTCCACAGGGCCAAATTCACCCCTCCACTTT.